The rows below give T cell receptor beta chains drawn from one sample of a study of shared clonotypes between healthy human individuals. Profiled with immunoSEQ multiplex PCR; TCRdb holds only in-frame clones, not every one. The sample includes some 1 million clones, approximately 76% of them seen just once. Sequenced: memory CD4+ T cells sorted from blood. These receptors were collected from a man younger than 35 in good health. The CDR3 runs from the conserved cysteine through the conserved F or W. A D gene is named only where the DNA matches it firmly. Rows may omit the clone size; those that give it use once, few, many or a size class.

j_gene: TRBJ2-7; d_gene: -; v_gene: TRBV5-6; abundance: -; CDR3nt: TGTGCCAGCAGCTTGGATCCCCGCTACGAGCAGTACTTC; CDR3aa: CASSLDPRYEQYF
j_gene: TRBJ2-7; d_gene: -; v_gene: TRBV5-1; abundance: -; CDR3nt: TGCGCCAGCAGTGAGGGGAACTACGAGCAGTACTTC; CDR3aa: CASSEGNYEQYF
j_gene: TRBJ2-7; d_gene: -; v_gene: TRBV7-2; abundance: -; CDR3nt: TGTGCCAGCAGCTTAGAACGGGGGCTCTCCGAGCAGTACTTC; CDR3aa: CASSLERGLSEQYF
j_gene: TRBJ2-2; d_gene: TRBD2; v_gene: TRBV5-1; abundance: -; CDR3nt: TGCGCCAGTCGGGCTAGCGGCAACACCGGGGAGCTGTTTTTT; CDR3aa: CASRASGNTGELFF
j_gene: TRBJ2-5; d_gene: TRBD2; v_gene: TRBV6-6; abundance: few; CDR3nt: TGTGCCAGCAGTTTACTAGCGGGGGGTCTGGGGACCCAGTACTTC; CDR3aa: CASSLLAGGLGTQYF
j_gene: TRBJ1-4; d_gene: -; v_gene: TRBV4-3; abundance: -; CDR3nt: TGCGCCAGCAGCCAAGAATGGGTTAATAATGAAAAACTGTTTTTT; CDR3aa: CASSQEWVNNEKLFF
j_gene: TRBJ2-5; d_gene: -; v_gene: TRBV7-2; abundance: -; CDR3nt: TGTGCCAGCAGCCCTCGGGTTCAAGAGACCCAGTACTTC; CDR3aa: CASSPRVQETQYF
j_gene: TRBJ2-3; d_gene: -; v_gene: TRBV5-6; abundance: -; CDR3nt: TGTGCCAGCAGCTTGAAAGAAGACCGCACAGATACGCAGTATTTT; CDR3aa: CASSLKEDRTDTQYF
j_gene: TRBJ2-7; d_gene: -; v_gene: TRBV15; abundance: -; CDR3nt: TGTGCCACCAGCAGAGATCTTGTCACCAACTTGAGGTACTACGAGCAGTACTTC; CDR3aa: CATSRDLVTNLRYYEQYF
j_gene: TRBJ2-7; d_gene: -; v_gene: TRBV10-1; abundance: -; CDR3nt: TGCGCCACCAGCCCAGGGGACAATCTCTACGAGCAGTACTTC; CDR3aa: CATSPGDNLYEQYF
j_gene: TRBJ1-4; d_gene: -; v_gene: TRBV6-5; abundance: -; CDR3nt: TGTGCCAGCAGTTATAAAGGGGAGAAGAATGAAAAACTGTTTTTT; CDR3aa: CASSYKGEKNEKLFF